The 28 T cell receptor beta chains below were found in one sample sequenced in a study of shared clonotypes between healthy human individuals. Sequencing was performed with immunoSEQ multiplex PCR; in TCRdb, only in-frame clones are kept and a portion is missing. The repertoire holds approximately 530,000 clones, with around 95% as singletons. The sequencing input was naive CD4+ T cells sorted from blood. Documented subset: CD45RA+ positively selected. The receptors derive from a woman aged 30 to 39 in good health.

A single count supports this clone. The V gene is TRBV27, the J gene TRBJ1-3, with D maybe TRBD1 (6 bases). Between the trimmed V and J ends, which lost 5 bases and 3 bases, there was a span of 14 bases. This CDR3 is built from 15 residues. Germline lookup yields CDR1 MNHEY and CDR2 SMNVEV (reference sequence). CDR3 DNA: TGTGCCAGCAGTACCCCGGACAGAGGTGGAAACACCATATATTTT. Residues: CASSTPDRGGNTIYF.

This rearrangement joins TRBV19 to TRBJ2-6; D is unclear. The CDR3 consists of 14 residues. Trimming left V 5 bases short and J 2 bases short, with 7 bases between. From germline, CDR1 is LNHDA and CDR2 SQIVND (reference sequence). The chain's CDR3 is CASSVGAGANVLTF. The CDR3 nucleotides read TGTGCCAGTAGTGTAGGTGCTGGGGCCAACGTCCTGACTTTC.

V gene TRBV18 combines with J gene TRBJ2-7; 7 bases agree with TRBD2. The CDR3 has 16 residues. Per the germline V gene, CDR1 is KGHSH and CDR2 is LQKENI. J was trimmed by 3 bases and V by 1 base; bases with no gene match: 9. The CDR3 coding sequence is TGTGCCAGCTCACCACAGGGTGCGGGAGAAAGCTACGAGCAGTACTTC. It yields the protein CASSPQGAGESYEQYF.

The chain joins TRBV28 to TRBJ1-6, with 7 bases lining up with TRBD1. The J segment lost 9 bases and the V segment lost 5 bases, leaving 13 bases of the junction unmatched. The germline V gene encodes CDR1 MDHEN and CDR2 SYDVKM. CDR3 length equals 16 residues. DNA for the CDR3: TGTGCCAGCAGTATCCCGGGACAGTCGACAGGTTCACCCCTCCACTTT. Translated: CASSIPGQSTGSPLHF.

The chain joins TRBV2 to TRBJ1-1; TRBD1 aligns across 8 bases. Germline trimming cut 2 bases from V and 1 base from J; bases unmatched to any gene: 9. The germline V gene encodes CDR1 SNHLY and CDR2 FYNNEI. The CDR3 runs 17 residues. The CDR3 sequence: CASSELGRGRKNTEAFF. The CDR3 coding sequence is TGTGCCAGCAGTGAATTGGGCAGGGGGCGGAAGAACACTGAAGCTTTCTTT.

This chain connects TRBV6-5 to TRBJ2-1, with TRBD1 matching over 8 bases. The CDR3 loop spans 14 amino acids. Germline V gene lookup returns CDR1 MNHEY and CDR2 SVGAGI. V gave up 4 bases and J gave up 9 bases; unmatched junction bases: 8. The CDR3 loop reads CASSSWTGNSEQFF. In DNA, the CDR3 is TGTGCCAGCAGTTCCTGGACAGGGAATAGTGAGCAGTTCTTC.

The V and J genes are TRBV9 and TRBJ2-3; 7 bases fit TRBD2. J was trimmed by 1 base and V by 4 bases; bases with no gene match: 6. Germline loops: CDR1 SGDLS, CDR2 YYNGEE. The CDR3 extends over 15 amino acids. The CDR3 DNA is TGTGCCAGCAGCACAGCGGGGTGGGGCACAGATACGCAGTATTTT. Amino acids: CASSTAGWGTDTQYF.

CDR3 amino acids: CASRRGQGSYEQYF. Written as DNA, the CDR3 is TGTGCCAGCAGGCGGGGGCAGGGATCCTACGAGCAGTACTTC. The chain combines TRBV28 with TRBJ2-7, with a possible D match to TRBD2 (7 bases). With 6 bases removed from V and 1 base from J, the gap between germline ends came to 13 bases. Germline values: CDR1 MDHEN, CDR2 SYDVKM. This CDR3 is 14 amino acids long.

For the CDR3, the DNA is TGCGCCAGCAGCCAACTGGGGGATCAGCCCCAGCATTTT. Translated, it gives CASSQLGDQPQHF. This chain connects TRBV4-1 to TRBJ1-5, with D tentatively TRBD1 (5 bases). V was cut by 2 bases and J by 5 bases, with 7 bases left in between. The CDR3 runs to 13 residues. Germline V gene lookup returns CDR1 MGHRA and CDR2 YSYEKL.

The sample holds one count of this clone. The chain employs TRBV5-1 and TRBJ1-4; 7 nucleotides align to TRBD1. In germline, CDR1 is SGHRS, CDR2 YFSETQ. The CDR3 consists of 15 residues. V was pared by 1 base and J by 1 base, with 1 base of the junction left unmatched. This chain's CDR3 is CASSLQGETNEKLFF. The CDR3 DNA follows: TGCGCCAGCAGCTTGCAGGGGGAAACTAATGAAAAACTGTTTTTT.

The rearrangement joins TRBV11-2 to TRBJ2-7; 7 nucleotides line up with TRBD2. J lost 4 bases, V lost 2 bases, and 11 bases had no gene match. Germline assignment: CDR1 SGHAT and CDR2 FQNNGV. This CDR3 contains 16 residues. The CDR3, as DNA: TGTGCCAGCAGCTTAAGGTCTGGCGGGAGTGTTTACGAGCAGTACTTC. Translated: CASSLRSGGSVYEQYF. Based on the CDR3 plus reference TRBV11-2 and TRBJ2-7, the full variable domain is EAGVAQSPRYKIIEKRQSVAFWCNPISGHATLYWYQQILGQGPKLLIQFQNNGVVDDSQLPKDRFSAERLKGVDSTLKIQPAKLEDSAVYLCASSLRSGGSVYEQYFGPGTRLTVT.

The chain joins TRBV28 to TRBJ2-1; D is undetermined. CDR3 length equals 14 residues. V gave up 2 bases and J gave up 0 bases, with 5 bases separating them. Germline V gene data show CDR1 as MDHEN and CDR2 as SYDVKM. CDR3 nucleotides: TGTGCCAGCAGTTTAGTGTTCTCCTACAATGAGCAGTTCTTC. Residues: CASSLVFSYNEQFF.

This sequence joins TRBV18 and TRBJ1-1; D uncertain. The germline CDR1 and CDR2 sequences are KGHSH and LQKENI. With 3 bases removed from V and 2 bases from J, the gap between germline ends came to 16 bases. The CDR3 has 16 residues. In DNA form, the CDR3 reads TGTGCCAGCTCACCCCAGCACGACCCGGGAAACACTGAAGCTTTCTTT. Amino acid sequence: CASSPQHDPGNTEAFF.

The chain is built from TRBV10-1 and TRBJ1-1; D call uncertain. V dropped 5 bases and J dropped 1 base, with 8 bases sitting between them. CDR1 and CDR2 (germline): WNHNN, SYGVQD (reference sequence). This CDR3 comprises 13 residues. The CDR3 loop is CASSTEKNTEAFF. The CDR3, as DNA: TGCGCCAGCAGTACAGAGAAGAACACTGAAGCTTTCTTT.

V and J are TRBV19 and TRBJ2-1; 8 nucleotides match TRBD2. The CDR3 has 17 amino acids. Germline V lookup: CDR1 LNHDA, CDR2 SQIVND (reference sequence). Trimming removed 5 bases from V and 8 bases from J; junction bases left unmatched: 17. CDR3 DNA sequence: TGTGCCAGTAGTGAACAGGGTTTTAGCGGGACTCAGGATGAGCAGTTCTTC. Amino acids: CASSEQGFSGTQDEQFF.

The J gene is TRBJ2-3, the V gene TRBV18; 11 positions agree with TRBD2. CDR3 size: 16 residues. With V trimmed by 2 bases and J by 2 bases, 3 bases remained unmatched. Per germline, CDR1 KGHSH and CDR2 LQKENI. The CDR3 region has the DNA TGTGCCAGCTCACCAATAGCGGGAGGGACCACAGATACGCAGTATTTT. Its translation is CASSPIAGGTTDTQYF.

This clone has only one observation. The chain combines TRBV29-1 with TRBJ2-2; TRBD2 matches at 10 bases. Germline assignment: CDR1 SQVTM and CDR2 ANQGSEA. The CDR3 extends over 17 amino acids. After removal of 7 bases from V and 3 bases from J, the junction contained 14 bases not matched to a gene. The CDR3 region is CSASQGFGTSDTGELFF. The CDR3 DNA reads TGCAGCGCCTCACAGGGTTTTGGGACTAGCGACACCGGGGAGCTGTTTTTT.

This chain connects TRBV7-2 to TRBJ2-1; D is perhaps TRBD1 (7 bases). Trimming removed 8 bases from V and 7 bases from J, with 15 bases in between. The germline gives CDR1 SGHTA, CDR2 FQGNSA. There are 13 residues in the CDR3. The CDR3 loop reads CASRGPGGNEQFF. CDR3 DNA: TGTGCCAGCCGTGGCCCAGGGGGGAATGAGCAGTTCTTC. Drawing the rest from reference TRBV7-2 and TRBJ2-1, the complete variable domain is GAGVSQSPSNKVTEKGKDVELRCDPISGHTALYWYRQSLGQGLEFLIYFQGNSAPDKSGLPSDRFSAERTGGSVSTLTIQRTQQEDSAVYLCASRGPGGNEQFFGPGTRLTVL.

CDR3 loop: CASSEEGGSRRISYEQYF. The CDR3 bases are TGTGCCAGCAGTGAAGAAGGCGGGAGTCGGCGTATCTCCTACGAGCAGTACTTC. The chain uses TRBV6-1 and TRBJ2-7; TRBD2 matches 7 bases. The CDR3 runs to 18 residues. Per germline, CDR1 MNHNS and CDR2 SASEGT. J gave up 0 bases and V 1 base, and 12 bases lay outside the gene matches.

This rearrangement joins TRBV25-1 to TRBJ2-2; 8 nucleotides agree with TRBD1. The CDR3 has 16 residues. From germline, CDR1 is MGHDK and CDR2 SYGVNS. V lost 2 bases and J lost 6; bases outside the gene matches: 8. The CDR3 loop is CASSEQRTGSAGELFF. CDR3 DNA sequence: TGTGCCAGCAGTGAACAGAGGACAGGGTCCGCCGGGGAGCTGTTTTTT.

The rearrangement uses TRBV4-2 and TRBJ1-2; tentatively, D is TRBD1 (5 bases). Germline CDR1 and CDR2: LGHNA and YNFKEQ. The CDR3 runs 17 residues. V lost 4 bases, J lost 1 base, and 19 bases lay in between. CDR3 protein: CASSPSRGGSHNYGYTF. The CDR3 bases are TGTGCCAGCAGCCCTTCCCGGGGGGGGTCCCATAACTATGGCTACACCTTC.

The CDR3 nucleotides read TGCAGCGTCGAGGTGACAGGGCCGTACGAGCAGTACTTC. It codes for CSVEVTGPYEQYF. J is TRBJ2-5 and V is TRBV29-1, with 7 bases matching TRBD1. The better agreement between TRBJ2-7 and the DNA end casts doubt on the J call. Germline V gene sequence: CDR1 SQVTM, CDR2 ANQGSEA. There are 13 residues in the CDR3.

The chain links TRBV7-2 to TRBJ1-5, with D unclear. V was trimmed by 4 bases and J by 6 bases, leaving 16 bases between them. Germline CDR1 is SGHTA and CDR2 is FQGNSA. The CDR3 totals 15 residues. CDR3 coding DNA: TGTGCCAGCAGCTCGGACGGACCTAGAGGTCAGCCCCAGCATTTT. The encoded protein is CASSSDGPRGQPQHF. Together with reference TRBV7-2 and TRBJ1-5, the CDR3 gives the full variable domain: GAGVSQSPSNKVTEKGKDVELRCDPISGHTALYWYRQSLGQGLEFLIYFQGNSAPDKSGLPSDRFSAERTGGSVSTLTIQRTQQEDSAVYLCASSSDGPRGQPQHFGDGTRLSIL.

The chain recombines TRBV27 with TRBJ1-4, with no clear D. Trimming left V 3 bases short and J 6 bases short, with 11 bases between. The V gene's germline CDR1 is MNHEY and CDR2 SMNVEV (reference sequence). The CDR3 runs 14 residues. DNA for the CDR3: TGTGCCAGCAGTTTCCGGGCGAGGTATGAAAAACTGTTTTTT. Translated, it gives CASSFRARYEKLFF.

The chain couples TRBV28 to TRBJ2-7; 7 bases agree with TRBD2. V lost 3 bases and J lost 1; bases outside the gene matches: 9. CDR1 and CDR2 from the germline V gene are MDHEN and SYDVKM. CDR3 length: 16 residues. The CDR3 nucleotides read TGTGCCAGCAGTTTTTCTCTAGCGGATCTATCCTACGAGCAGTACTTC. This translates into CASSFSLADLSYEQYF.

V and J are TRBV6-1 and TRBJ1-2; D perhaps matches TRBD1 (6 bases). CDR3 size: 14 residues. With 5 bases removed from V and 5 bases from J, the gap between germline ends came to 15 bases. The germline V gene encodes CDR1 MNHNS and CDR2 SASEGT. The CDR3 loop reads CASSKRQELYGYTF. For the CDR3, the DNA is TGTGCCAGCAGTAAAAGACAGGAACTATATGGCTACACCTTC.

This chain links TRBV4-1 with TRBJ1-5; no clear D gene. CDR1 and CDR2 from the germline V gene are MGHRA and YSYEKL. V gave up 3 bases and J gave up 10 bases, with 13 bases separating them. CDR3 length: 13 residues. The CDR3, as DNA: TGCGCCAGCAGCCACTCGCGGCTCGACCCCCAGCATTTT. Amino acids: CASSHSRLDPQHF.

The chain couples TRBV30 to TRBJ2-1; D remains unclear. The CDR3 extends over 16 amino acids. Germline assignment: CDR1 GTSNPN and CDR2 SVGIG (reference sequence). The V and J ends lost 4 bases and 0 bases respectively, with 16 bases between them. For the CDR3, the DNA is TGTGCCTGGAAGTATAGGGTCGAGCGCTCCTACAATGAGCAGTTCTTC. Protein sequence: CAWKYRVERSYNEQFF.